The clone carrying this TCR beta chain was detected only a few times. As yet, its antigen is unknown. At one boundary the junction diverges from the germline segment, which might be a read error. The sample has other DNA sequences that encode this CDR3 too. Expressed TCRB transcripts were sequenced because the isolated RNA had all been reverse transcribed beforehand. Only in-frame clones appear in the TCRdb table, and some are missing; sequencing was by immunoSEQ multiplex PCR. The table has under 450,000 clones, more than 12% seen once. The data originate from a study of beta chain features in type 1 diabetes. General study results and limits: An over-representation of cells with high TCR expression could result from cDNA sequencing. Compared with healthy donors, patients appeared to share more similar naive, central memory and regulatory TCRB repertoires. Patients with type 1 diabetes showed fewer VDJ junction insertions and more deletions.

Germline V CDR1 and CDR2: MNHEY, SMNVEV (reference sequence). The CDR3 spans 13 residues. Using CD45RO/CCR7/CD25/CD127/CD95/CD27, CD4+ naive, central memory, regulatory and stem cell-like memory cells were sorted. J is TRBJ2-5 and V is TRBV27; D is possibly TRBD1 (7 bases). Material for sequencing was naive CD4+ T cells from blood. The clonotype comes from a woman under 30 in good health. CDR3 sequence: CASSLRRGETQYF. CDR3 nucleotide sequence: TGTGCCAGCAGTTTACGCAGGGGGGAGACCCAATACTTC.